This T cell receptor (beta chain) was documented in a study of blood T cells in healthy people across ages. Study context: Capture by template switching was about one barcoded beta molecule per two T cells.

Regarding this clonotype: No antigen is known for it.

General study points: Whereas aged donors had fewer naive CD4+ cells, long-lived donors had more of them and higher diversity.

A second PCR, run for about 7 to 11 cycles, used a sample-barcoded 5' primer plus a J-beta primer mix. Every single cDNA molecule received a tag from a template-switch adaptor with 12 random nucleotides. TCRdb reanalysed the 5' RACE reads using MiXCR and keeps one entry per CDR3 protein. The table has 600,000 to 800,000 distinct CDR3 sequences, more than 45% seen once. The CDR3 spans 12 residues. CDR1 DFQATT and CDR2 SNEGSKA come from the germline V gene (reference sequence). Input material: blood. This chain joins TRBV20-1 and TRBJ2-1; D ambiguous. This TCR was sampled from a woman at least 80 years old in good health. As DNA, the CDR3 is TGCAGCCCACGGCGCGGCCTCGGGGAGCAGTTCTTC. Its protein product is CSPRRGLGEQFF.